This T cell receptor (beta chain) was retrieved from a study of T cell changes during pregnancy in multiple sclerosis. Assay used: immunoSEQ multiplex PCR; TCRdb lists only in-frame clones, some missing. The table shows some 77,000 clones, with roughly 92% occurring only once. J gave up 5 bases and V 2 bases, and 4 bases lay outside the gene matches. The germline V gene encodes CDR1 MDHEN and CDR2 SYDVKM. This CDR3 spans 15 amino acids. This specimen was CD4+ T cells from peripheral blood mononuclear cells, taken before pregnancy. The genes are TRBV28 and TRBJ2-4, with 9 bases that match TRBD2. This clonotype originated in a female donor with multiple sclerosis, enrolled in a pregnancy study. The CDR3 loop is CASSLAGGGENIQYF. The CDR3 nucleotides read TGTGCCAGCAGTTTAGCGGGAGGGGGGGAAAACATTCAGTACTTC.